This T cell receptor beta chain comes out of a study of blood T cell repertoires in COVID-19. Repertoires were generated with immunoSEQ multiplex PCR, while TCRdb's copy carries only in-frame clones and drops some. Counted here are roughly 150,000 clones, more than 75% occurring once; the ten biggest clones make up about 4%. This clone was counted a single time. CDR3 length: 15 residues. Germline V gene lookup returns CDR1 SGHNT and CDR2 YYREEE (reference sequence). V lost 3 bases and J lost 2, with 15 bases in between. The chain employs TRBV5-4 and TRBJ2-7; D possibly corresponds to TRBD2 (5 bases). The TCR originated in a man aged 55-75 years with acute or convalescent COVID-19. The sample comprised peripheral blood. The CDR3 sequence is CASSSTRDNPYEQYF. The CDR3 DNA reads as TGTGCCAGCAGCTCAACCCGGGATAATCCCTACGAGCAGTACTTC. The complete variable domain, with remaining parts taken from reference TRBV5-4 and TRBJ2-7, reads ETGVTQSPTHLIKTRGQQVTLRCSSQSGHNTVSWYQQALGQGPQFIFQYYREEENGRGNFPPRFSGLQFPNYSSELNVNALELDDSALYLCASSSTRDNPYEQYFGPGTRLTVT.